Sequencing of this T cell receptor (beta chain) was carried out in a study of metastatic and nonmetastatic thyroid tumors. On the study more broadly: Repertoires of blood and of tissue (tumor or nodule) from malignant and benign thyroid patients were compared.

This clone is classed as medium-sized (0.01 to 0.1%). Its antigen is unidentified. Broader study findings: Significantly higher TCR beta diversity was reportedly seen in malignant thyroid tumors than benign nodules, in blood and tumor.

Authors' analysis steps: A classifier of distant metastasis in papillary thyroid cancer was built from CDR3 differences (across clinicopathological groups). TCRdb re-called clones via MiXCR from the PCR reads. For this entry, the V and J calls and clone size follow TCRdb and not the study's own pipeline. The sample yields around 15,000 clones, approximately 19% seen once. V was clipped by 7 bases and J by 0 bases; unmatched bases: 13. This CDR3 comprises 17 residues. Germline CDR1 is SGHNT and CDR2 is YENEEA. All patients were untreated before thyroid surgery. The sample was blood. This chain links TRBV11-3 with TRBJ2-7; 9 positions agree with TRBD2. This clonotype was obtained from a female donor with papillary thyroid cancer or a benign thyroid nodule (not recorded which). Some clones in this sample may be carry-over from other donors' samples. CDR3 loop: CASTPAGAGGSSYEQYF. The CDR3 bases are TGTGCCAGCACCCCGGCTGGAGCGGGAGGCAGCTCCTACGAGCAGTACTTC.